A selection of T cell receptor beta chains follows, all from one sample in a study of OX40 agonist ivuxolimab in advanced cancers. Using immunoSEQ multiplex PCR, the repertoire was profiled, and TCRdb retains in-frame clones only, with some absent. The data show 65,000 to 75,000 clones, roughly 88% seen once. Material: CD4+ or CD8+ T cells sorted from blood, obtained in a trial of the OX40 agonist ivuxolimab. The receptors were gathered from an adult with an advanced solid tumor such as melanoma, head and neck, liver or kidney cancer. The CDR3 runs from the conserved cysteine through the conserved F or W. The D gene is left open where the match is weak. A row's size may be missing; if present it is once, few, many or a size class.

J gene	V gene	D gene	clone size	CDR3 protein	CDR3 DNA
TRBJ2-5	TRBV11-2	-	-	CASSLGLARETQYF	TGTGCCAGCAGCCTAGGGCTAGCCCGAGAGACCCAGTACTTC
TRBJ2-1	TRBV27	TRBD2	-	CASSLYRGVIYNEQFF	TGTGCCAGCAGTTTATACCGGGGGGTCATTTACAATGAGCAGTTCTTC
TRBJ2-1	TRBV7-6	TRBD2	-	CASSSIAGTRAYNEQFF	TGTGCCAGCAGCTCGATAGCGGGGACGCGGGCCTACAATGAGCAGTTCTTC
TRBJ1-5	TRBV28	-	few	CASSLRDQPQHF	TGTGCCAGCAGTTTAAGGGATCAGCCCCAGCATTTT
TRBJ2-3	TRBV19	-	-	CASRVRGSTDTQYF	TGTGCCAGTAGGGTGCGGGGAAGCACAGATACGCAGTATTTT
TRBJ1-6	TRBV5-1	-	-	CASSLGQGENSPLHF	TGCGCCAGCAGCTTGGGTCAGGGTGAGAATTCACCCCTCCACTTT
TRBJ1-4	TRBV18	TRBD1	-	CASSPPRGQGSNEKLFF	TGTGCCAGCTCACCACCGCGAGGACAGGGAAGTAATGAAAAACTGTTTTTT
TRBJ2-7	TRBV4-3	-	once	CASSQDIRAGYEQYF	TGCGCCAGCAGCCAAGATATACGGGCTGGTTACGAGCAGTACTTC
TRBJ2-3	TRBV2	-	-	CASSVGPSLTDTQYF	TGTGCCAGCAGTGTGGGACCGTCTCTGACAGATACGCAGTATTTT
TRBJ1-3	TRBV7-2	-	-	CASSLSGNTIYF	TGTGCCAGCAGTTTATCTGGAAACACCATATATTTT
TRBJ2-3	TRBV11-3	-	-	CASSLGRTTGVSDTQYF	TGTGCCAGCAGCTTAGGGCGTACAACGGGAGTATCAGATACGCAGTATTTT
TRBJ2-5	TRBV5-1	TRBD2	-	CASSSVAGFVTQYF	TGCGCCAGCAGCTCTGTAGCGGGATTCGTGACCCAGTACTTC
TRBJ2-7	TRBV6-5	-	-	CASREQGSLYF	TGTGCCAGCAGGGAACAGGGAAGTTTATACTTC
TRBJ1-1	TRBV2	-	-	CASSVVGNTEAFF	TGTGCCAGCAGTGTTGTGGGGAACACTGAAGCTTTCTTT
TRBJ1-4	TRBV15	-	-	CATSPRQGREKLFF	TGTGCCACCAGCCCAAGGCAGGGTAGAGAAAAACTGTTTTTT
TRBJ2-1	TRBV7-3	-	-	CASSFDDRPYNEQFF	TGTGCCAGCAGTTTCGATGACAGACCCTACAATGAGCAGTTCTTC
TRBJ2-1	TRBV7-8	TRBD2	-	CASSLEVAGYSYNEQFF	TGTGCCAGCAGCTTAGAGGTAGCGGGCTACTCCTACAATGAGCAGTTCTTC
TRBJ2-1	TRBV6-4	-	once	CASSRQGVLAGVYNEQFF	TGTGCCAGCAGCCGACAGGGGGTCCTAGCGGGAGTTTACAATGAGCAGTTCTTC
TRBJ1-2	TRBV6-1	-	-	CATAQEPNYGYTF	TGTGCCACCGCCCAGGAGCCTAACTATGGCTACACCTTC
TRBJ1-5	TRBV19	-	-	CASREGPRGNQPQHF	TGTGCCAGTAGGGAGGGACCCCGCGGCAATCAGCCCCAGCATTTT
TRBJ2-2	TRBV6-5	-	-	CASSYRRRTNTGELFF	TGTGCCAGCAGTTACCGCCGGCGCACGAACACCGGGGAGCTGTTTTTT
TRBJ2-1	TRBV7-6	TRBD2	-	CASSPRSSRGLAVNNEQFF	TGTGCCAGCAGCCCGCGGAGTAGTCGGGGACTAGCGGTGAACAATGAGCAGTTCTTC
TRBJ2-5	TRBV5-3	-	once	CARSSYWDWIPKYQETQYF	TGTGCCAGAAGCTCATATTGGGACTGGATTCCCAAGTACCAAGAGACCCAGTACTTC
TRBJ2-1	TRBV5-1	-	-	CASSLEGNSYNEQFF	TGCGCCAGCAGCTTGGAAGGGAACTCCTACAATGAGCAGTTCTTC
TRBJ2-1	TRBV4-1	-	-	CASSQAGSEQFF	TGCGCCAGCAGCCAAGCCGGGTCGGAGCAGTTCTTC
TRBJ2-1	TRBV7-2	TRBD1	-	CASSLGGTGGMDEQFF	TGTGCCAGCAGCTTAGGAGGGACAGGGGGAATGGATGAGCAGTTCTTC
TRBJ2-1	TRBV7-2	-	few	CASSYRREQFF	TGTGCCAGCAGCTATCGAAGGGAGCAGTTCTTC
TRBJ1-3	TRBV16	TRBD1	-	CASSPHQGQGRNTIYF	TGTGCCAGCAGCCCCCATCAGGGACAGGGACGAAACACCATATATTTT
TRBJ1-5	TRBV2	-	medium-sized	CASSEESNQPQHF	TGTGCCAGCAGTGAAGAATCAAATCAGCCCCAGCATTTT
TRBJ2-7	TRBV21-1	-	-	CASSRDEQYF	TGTGCCAGCAGCAGGGACGAGCAGTACTTC
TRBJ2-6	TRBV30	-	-	CAWIGNGANVLTF	TGTGCCTGGATAGGGAATGGGGCCAACGTCCTGACTTTC
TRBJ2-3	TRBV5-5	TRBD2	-	CASSLTGLVTATDTQYF	TGTGCCAGCAGCTTGACGGGACTAGTGACTGCCACAGATACGCAGTATTTT
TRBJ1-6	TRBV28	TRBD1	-	CASSFGQVRLSLHF	TGTGCCAGCAGTTTCGGACAGGTCCGCCTGTCCCTCCACTTT
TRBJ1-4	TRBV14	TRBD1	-	CASSRDSIEKLFF	TGTGCCAGCAGCCGGGACAGTATTGAAAAACTGTTTTTT
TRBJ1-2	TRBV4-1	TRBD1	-	CASSQDGLCRGVFGYTF	TGCGCCAGCAGCCAAGATGGGCTGTGCAGGGGGGTCTTTGGCTACACCTTC
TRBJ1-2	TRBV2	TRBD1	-	CASSQGAQYYGYTF	TGTGCCAGTTCACAGGGGGCGCAGTACTATGGCTACACCTTC
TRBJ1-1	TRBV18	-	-	CASSPSGGDTEAFF	TGTGCCAGCTCACCGTCTGGTGGAGACACTGAAGCTTTCTTT
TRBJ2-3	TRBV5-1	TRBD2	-	CASSWTRATDTQYF	TGCGCCAGCAGCTGGACTAGAGCCACAGATACGCAGTATTTT
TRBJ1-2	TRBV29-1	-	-	CSVAAGTNYGYTF	TGCAGCGTGGCCGCCGGGACTAACTATGGCTACACCTTC
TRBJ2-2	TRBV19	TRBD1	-	CATGTGGANTGELFF	TGTGCCACCGGGACAGGGGGCGCGAACACCGGGGAGCTGTTTTTT
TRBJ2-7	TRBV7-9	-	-	CASSASASREQYF	TGTGCCAGCAGCGCATCCGCCAGTCGTGAGCAGTACTTC
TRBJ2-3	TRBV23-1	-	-	CASPDFGPDTQYF	-
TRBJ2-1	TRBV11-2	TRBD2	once	CASSQTSGRANEQFF	TGTGCCAGCAGCCAGACTAGCGGGAGGGCCAATGAGCAGTTCTTC
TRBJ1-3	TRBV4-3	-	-	CASSQDPMGTGNTIYF	TGCGCCAGCAGCCAAGATCCGATGGGGACTGGAAACACCATATATTTT
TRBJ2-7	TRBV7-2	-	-	CASSLGQGKYEQYF	TGTGCCAGCAGCTTAGGCCAGGGGAAGTACGAGCAGTACTTC